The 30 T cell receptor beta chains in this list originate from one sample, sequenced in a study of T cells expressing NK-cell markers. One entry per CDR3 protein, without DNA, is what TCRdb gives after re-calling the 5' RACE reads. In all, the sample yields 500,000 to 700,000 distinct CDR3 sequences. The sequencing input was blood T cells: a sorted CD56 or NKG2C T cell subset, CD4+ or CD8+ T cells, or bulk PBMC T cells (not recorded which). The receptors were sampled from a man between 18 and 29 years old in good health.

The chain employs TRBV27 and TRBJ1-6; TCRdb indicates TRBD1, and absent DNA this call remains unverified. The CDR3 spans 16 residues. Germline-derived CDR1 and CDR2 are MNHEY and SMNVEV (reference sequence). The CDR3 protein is CASSPPRGQGNSPLHF.

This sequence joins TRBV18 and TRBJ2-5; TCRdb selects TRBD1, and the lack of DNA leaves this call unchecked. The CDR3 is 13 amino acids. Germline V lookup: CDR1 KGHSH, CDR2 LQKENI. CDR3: CASRTGGQETQYF.

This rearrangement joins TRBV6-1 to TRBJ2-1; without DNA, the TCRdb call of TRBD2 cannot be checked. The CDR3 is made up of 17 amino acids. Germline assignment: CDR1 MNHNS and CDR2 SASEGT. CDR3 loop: CASSESWARVGESEQFF.

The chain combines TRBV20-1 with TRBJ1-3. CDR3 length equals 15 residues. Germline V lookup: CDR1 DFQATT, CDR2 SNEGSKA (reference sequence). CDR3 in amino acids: CSATGRPSSGNTIYF.

CDR3 sequence reads: CASSPPSRPNIQYF. This chain links TRBV12-3 or TRBV12-4 with TRBJ2-4; TCRdb's D gene call, TRBD1, goes unchecked for lack of DNA. CDR3 length: 14 amino acids.

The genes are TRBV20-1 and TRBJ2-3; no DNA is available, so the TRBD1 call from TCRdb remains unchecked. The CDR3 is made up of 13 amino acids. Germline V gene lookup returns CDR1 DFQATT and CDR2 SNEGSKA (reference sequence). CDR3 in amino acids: CSAPSDRGYTQYF.

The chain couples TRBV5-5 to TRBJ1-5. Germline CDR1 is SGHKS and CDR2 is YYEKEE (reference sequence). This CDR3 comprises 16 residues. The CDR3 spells CASSPWAQYSNQPQHF.

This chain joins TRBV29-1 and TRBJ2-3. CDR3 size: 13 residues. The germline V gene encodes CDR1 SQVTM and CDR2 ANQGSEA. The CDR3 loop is CSVEDEPTDTQYF.

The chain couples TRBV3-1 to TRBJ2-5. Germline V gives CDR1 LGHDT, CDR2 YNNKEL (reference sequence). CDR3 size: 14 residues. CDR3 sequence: CASSQGQVRETQYF.

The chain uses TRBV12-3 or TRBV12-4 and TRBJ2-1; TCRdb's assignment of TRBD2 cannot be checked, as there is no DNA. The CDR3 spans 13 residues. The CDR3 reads CASRAEAYNEQFF.

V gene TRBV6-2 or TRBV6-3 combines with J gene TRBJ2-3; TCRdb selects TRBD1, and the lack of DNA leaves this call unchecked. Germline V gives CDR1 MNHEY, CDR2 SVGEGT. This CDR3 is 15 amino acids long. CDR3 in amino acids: CASSRQGAITDTQYF.

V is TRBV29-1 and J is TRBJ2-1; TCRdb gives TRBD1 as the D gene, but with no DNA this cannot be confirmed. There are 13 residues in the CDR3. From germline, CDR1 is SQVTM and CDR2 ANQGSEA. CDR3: CSADRVGYNEQFF.

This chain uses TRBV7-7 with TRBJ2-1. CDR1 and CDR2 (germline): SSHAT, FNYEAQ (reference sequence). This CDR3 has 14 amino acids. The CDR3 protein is CASSPDRTTNEQFF.

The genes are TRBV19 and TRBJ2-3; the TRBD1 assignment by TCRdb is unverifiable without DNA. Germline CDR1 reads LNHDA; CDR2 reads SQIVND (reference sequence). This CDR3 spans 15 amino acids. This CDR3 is CASCAGQGITDTQYF.

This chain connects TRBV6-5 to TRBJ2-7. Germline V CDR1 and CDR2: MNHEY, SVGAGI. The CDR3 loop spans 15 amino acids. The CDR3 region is CASSYSTDLPYEQYF.

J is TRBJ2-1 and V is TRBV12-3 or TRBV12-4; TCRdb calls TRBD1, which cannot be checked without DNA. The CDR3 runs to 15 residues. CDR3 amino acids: CASTPGAGAGNEQFF.

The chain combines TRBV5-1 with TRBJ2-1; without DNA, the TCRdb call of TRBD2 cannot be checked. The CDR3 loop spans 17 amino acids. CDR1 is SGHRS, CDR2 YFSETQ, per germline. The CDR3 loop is CASSLGTLAGFINEQFF. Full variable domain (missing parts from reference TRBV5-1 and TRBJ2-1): KAGVTQTPRYLIKTRGQQVTLSCSPISGHRSVSWYQQTPGQGLQFLFEYFSETQRNKGNFPGRFSGRQFSNSRSEMNVSTLELGDSALYLCASSLGTLAGFINEQFFGPGTRLTVL.

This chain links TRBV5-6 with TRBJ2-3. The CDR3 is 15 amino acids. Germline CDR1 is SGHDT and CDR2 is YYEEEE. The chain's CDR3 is CASRLLGGGTDTQYF.

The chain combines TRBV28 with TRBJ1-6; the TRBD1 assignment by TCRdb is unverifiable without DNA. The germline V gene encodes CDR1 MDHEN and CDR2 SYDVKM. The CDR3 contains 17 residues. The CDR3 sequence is CASSLRSGQGGNSPLHF.

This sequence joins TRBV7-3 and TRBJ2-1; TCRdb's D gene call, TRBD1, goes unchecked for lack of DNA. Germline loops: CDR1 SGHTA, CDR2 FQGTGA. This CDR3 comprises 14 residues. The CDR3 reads CASSLHQWGEEQFF. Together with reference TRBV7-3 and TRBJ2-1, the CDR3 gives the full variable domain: GAGVSQTPSNKVTEKGKYVELRCDPISGHTALYWYRQSLGQGPEFLIYFQGTGAADDSGLPNDRFFAVRPEGSVSTLKIQRTERGDSAVYLCASSLHQWGEEQFFGPGTRLTVL.

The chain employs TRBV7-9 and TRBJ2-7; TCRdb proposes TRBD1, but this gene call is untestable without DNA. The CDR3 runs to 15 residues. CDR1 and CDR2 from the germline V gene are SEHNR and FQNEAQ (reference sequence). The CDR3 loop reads CASSLEGAQSYEQYF. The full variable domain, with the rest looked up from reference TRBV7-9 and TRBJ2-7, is DTGVSQNPRHKITKRGQNVTFRCDPISEHNRLYWYRQTLGQGPEFLTYFQNEAQLEKSRLLSDRFSAERPKGSFSTLEIQRTEQGDSAMYLCASSLEGAQSYEQYFGPGTRLTVT.

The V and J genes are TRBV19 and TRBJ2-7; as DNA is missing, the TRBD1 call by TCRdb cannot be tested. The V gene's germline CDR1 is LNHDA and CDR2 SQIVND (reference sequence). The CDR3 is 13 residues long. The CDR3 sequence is CASSIGTGSEQYF.

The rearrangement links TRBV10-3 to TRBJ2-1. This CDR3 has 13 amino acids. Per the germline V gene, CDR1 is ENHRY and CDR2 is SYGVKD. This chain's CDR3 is CAISERSYNEQFF.

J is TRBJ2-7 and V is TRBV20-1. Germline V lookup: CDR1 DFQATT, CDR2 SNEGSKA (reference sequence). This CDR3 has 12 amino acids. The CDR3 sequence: CSAGGSGYEQYF.

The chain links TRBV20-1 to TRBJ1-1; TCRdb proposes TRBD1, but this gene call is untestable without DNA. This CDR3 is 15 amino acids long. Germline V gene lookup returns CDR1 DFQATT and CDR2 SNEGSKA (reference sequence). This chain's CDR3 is CSASPHRPQRTEAFF.

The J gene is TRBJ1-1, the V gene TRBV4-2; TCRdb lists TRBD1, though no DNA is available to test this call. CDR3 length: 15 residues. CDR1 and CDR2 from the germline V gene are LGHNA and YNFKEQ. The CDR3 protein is CASSATGTKNTEAFF.

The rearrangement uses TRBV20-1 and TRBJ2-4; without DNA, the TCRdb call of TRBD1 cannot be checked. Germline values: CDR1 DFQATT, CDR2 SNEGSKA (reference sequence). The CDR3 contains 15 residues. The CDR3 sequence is CSARDRDSRGDIQYF.

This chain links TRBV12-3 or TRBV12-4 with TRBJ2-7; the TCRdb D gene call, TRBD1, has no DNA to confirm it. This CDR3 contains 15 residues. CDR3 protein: CASTSRGGGSYEQYF.

CDR3 loop: CASSPFRETGELFF. The chain joins TRBV5-1 to TRBJ2-2; the TCRdb D gene call, TRBD2, has no DNA to confirm it. Per germline, CDR1 SGHRS and CDR2 YFSETQ. This CDR3 is 14 amino acids long.

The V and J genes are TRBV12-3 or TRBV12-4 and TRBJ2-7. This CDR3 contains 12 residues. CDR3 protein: CASRSFANEQYF.